These 28 T cell receptor beta chains originate from one sample sequenced in a study of blood T cell repertoires in COVID-19. Here immunoSEQ multiplex PCR was the method, and the copy in TCRdb shows in-frame clones only, minus some. The sample includes 300,000 to 400,000 clones, 87% seen only once; the top ten take 6% to 7%. Sequencing was done on a sample of peripheral blood. The source is a woman between 50 and 59 years old with COVID-19, enrolled during active disease.

The chain joins TRBV18 to TRBJ1-1; D remains ambiguous. This CDR3 spans 16 amino acids. Germline-derived CDR1 and CDR2 are KGHSH and LQKENI. V lost 3 bases and J 0 bases, leaving 14 bases between the germline ends. DNA for the CDR3: TGTGCCAGCTCACCGGAGGGCAGCCCCATGAACACTGAAGCTTTCTTT. Protein: CASSPEGSPMNTEAFF. Drawing the rest from reference TRBV18 and TRBJ1-1, the complete variable domain is NAGVMQNPRHLVRRRGQEARLRCSPMKGHSHVYWYRQLPEEGLKFMVYLQKENIIDESGMPKERFSAEFPKEGPSILRIQQVVRGDSAAYFCASSPEGSPMNTEAFFGQGTRLTVV.

V and J are TRBV4-2 and TRBJ2-1, with D tentatively TRBD2 (5 bases). This CDR3 region has 15 residues. The V end lost 2 bases, the J end lost 7 bases, and 15 bases lay between the germline ends. Germline V CDR1 and CDR2: LGHNA, YNFKEQ. CDR3 amino acids: CASSQIGGDRNEQFF. In nucleotides, the CDR3 is TGTGCCAGCAGCCAAATCGGAGGTGATCGAAATGAGCAGTTCTTC.

This chain connects TRBV25-1 to TRBJ2-5, with D uncertain. Per germline, CDR1 MGHDK and CDR2 SYGVNS. CDR3 length: 12 amino acids. V was cut by 2 bases and J by 5 bases, with 6 bases left in between. The CDR3 sequence: CASSEVAETQYF. The CDR3 DNA reads TGTGCCAGCAGTGAAGTTGCGGAGACCCAGTACTTC.

This sequence joins TRBV5-6 and TRBJ1-1, with no clear D. The CDR3 is 13 residues long. CDR1 and CDR2 from the germline V gene are SGHDT and YYEEEE. The V and J ends lost 2 bases and 0 bases respectively, with 5 bases between them. The CDR3 here is CASSFPMNTEAFF. CDR3 DNA: TGTGCCAGCAGCTTTCCCATGAACACTGAAGCTTTCTTT.

V gene TRBV19 combines with J gene TRBJ1-5; perhaps TRBD1 as D (6 bases). The germline V gene encodes CDR1 LNHDA and CDR2 SQIVND (reference sequence). V was pared by 8 bases and J by 0 bases, with 23 bases between. The CDR3 totals 18 residues. The CDR3 is CASAPDRNIDYSNQPQHF. The CDR3 region has the DNA TGTGCCAGTGCCCCTGACAGGAACATCGACTATAGCAATCAGCCCCAGCATTTT.

The table lists this clone with a count of one. CDR3 coding DNA: TGTGCCAGTAGCGTACAGGATCGGTCGGCCTACGAGCAGTACTTC. Translating gives CASSVQDRSAYEQYF. J is TRBJ2-7 and V is TRBV19; perhaps TRBD1 as D (5 bases). This CDR3 region has 15 residues. Germline values: CDR1 LNHDA, CDR2 SQIVND (reference sequence). V was pared by 6 bases and J by 2 bases, with 17 bases between.

The chain employs TRBV7-2 and TRBJ2-1, with 8 positions matching TRBD1. Germline-derived CDR1 and CDR2 are SGHTA and FQGNSA. V trimming: 5 bases; J trimming: 9 bases; junction bases outside the gene matches: 12. This CDR3 has 15 residues. The CDR3 here is CASSLFRQGNGEQFF. CDR3 coding DNA: TGTGCCAGCAGCCTATTTCGACAGGGGAATGGTGAGCAGTTCTTC.

This chain uses TRBV10-3 with TRBJ2-7; no clear D. CDR1 and CDR2 from the germline V gene are ENHRY and SYGVKD. V was cut by 8 bases and J by 3 bases, with 14 bases left in between. This CDR3 region has 13 residues. CDR3 sequence reads: CAIGPEAVYEQYF. CDR3 DNA: TGTGCCATCGGCCCCGAGGCAGTCTACGAGCAGTACTTC.

V gene TRBV2 combines with J gene TRBJ1-4, with a possible D match to TRBD1 (6 bases). Germline-derived CDR1 and CDR2 are SNHLY and FYNNEI. This CDR3 is built from 14 residues. Deletions cut 5 bases from V and 8 bases from J, with 15 bases between. The CDR3 loop reads CASSSRQDQEKLFF. Here the CDR3 DNA reads TGTGCCAGCAGTTCTAGACAGGATCAGGAAAAACTGTTTTTT.

The chain is built from TRBV7-8 and TRBJ1-2; TRBD1 agrees at 8 bases. V gave up 3 bases and J gave up 7 bases; unmatched junction bases: 7. The CDR3 totals 14 residues. Germline CDR1 reads SGHVS; CDR2 reads FQNEAQ. The CDR3 DNA reads as TGTGCCAGCAGCTTTTCTACAGGGGGTATTGGCTACACCTTC. Amino acids: CASSFSTGGIGYTF.

The genes are TRBV7-3 and TRBJ2-6; possibly TRBD1 for D (6 bases). This CDR3 region has 17 residues. The germline CDR1 and CDR2 sequences are SGHTA and FQGTGA. V lost 3 bases and J 2 bases, leaving 14 bases between the germline ends. CDR3 protein: CASSFPGAGAGANVLTF. CDR3 coding DNA: TGTGCCAGCAGCTTTCCAGGGGCAGGGGCTGGGGCCAACGTCCTGACTTTC.

About this clone itself: Germline is not matched at one junction end, which may reflect a read error. The chain has TRBV7-7 and TRBJ2-1; possible D gene TRBD2, 5 bases. CDR3 length equals 13 residues. CDR1 is SSHAT, CDR2 FNYEAQ, per germline (reference sequence). The CDR3 DNA sequence: TGTGCTAGCAGCTCCTCCCATCGGGGTGAGCAGTTCTTC. Translated: CASSSSHRGEQFF.

The chain couples TRBV27 to TRBJ1-2, with TRBD1 identical over 8 bases. This CDR3 region has 19 residues. Germline values: CDR1 MNHEY, CDR2 SMNVEV (reference sequence). V dropped 3 bases and J dropped 5; count of bases not matched to a gene: 20. CDR3 DNA: TGTGCCAGCAGTTTTGGGGGTCGACAGGGGTCCTATTTACATTATGGCTACACCTTC. This gives the protein CASSFGGRQGSYLHYGYTF.

The V call is TRBV27, the J call TRBJ2-2; 8 bases line up with TRBD2. The CDR3 totals 16 residues. The ends lost 0 bases at V and 5 bases at J; junction bases unmatched: 5. Germline V gene sequence: CDR1 MNHEY, CDR2 SMNVEV (reference sequence). The CDR3: CASSLSLGGVTGELFF. The CDR3 DNA reads TGTGCCAGCAGTTTATCCCTCGGGGGGGTAACCGGGGAGCTGTTTTTT.

The chain is built from TRBV5-5 and TRBJ2-2; tentative D call: TRBD2 (6 bases). Germline V gene lookup returns CDR1 SGHKS and CDR2 YYEKEE (reference sequence). V lost 4 bases, J lost 0 bases, and 13 bases lay in between. CDR3 length equals 16 residues. The CDR3 DNA reads as TGTGCCAGCAGCCATCCGGAGGGCGCGAACACCGGGGAGCTGTTTTTT. Amino acid sequence: CASSHPEGANTGELFF.

V is TRBV3-1 (or the pseudogene TRBV3-2) and J is TRBJ2-1; no reliable D call. Germline CDR1 is LGHDT and CDR2 is YNNKEL (reference sequence). V lost 5 bases to trimming and J lost 5 bases, with 4 bases between them. The CDR3 loop spans 11 amino acids. The CDR3 DNA follows: TGTGCCAGCAGCGCAGACAATGAGCAGTTCTTC. Amino acid sequence: CASSADNEQFF.

CDR3 coding DNA: TGTGCCAGCAGTTACGACAGACTCTCCTACGAGCAGTACTTC. It translates to CASSYDRLSYEQYF. V gene TRBV6-5 combines with J gene TRBJ2-7, with D maybe TRBD1 (5 bases). The CDR3 sequence is 14 residues long. Trimming left V 2 bases short and J 0 bases short, with 8 bases between. The germline V gene has CDR1 MNHEY and CDR2 SVGAGI.

CDR3: CASSLGQGADEQYF. CDR3 bases: TGCGCCAGCAGCTTGGGGCAGGGGGCCGACGAGCAGTACTTC. The rearrangement links TRBV5-1 to TRBJ2-7; 8 bases fit TRBD1. Germline V gene data show CDR1 as SGHRS and CDR2 as YFSETQ. The CDR3 covers 14 residues. V lost 0 bases to trimming and J lost 5 bases; unmatched junction nucleotides: 4.

The chain uses TRBV7-8 and TRBJ2-1; TRBD2 matches at 12 bases. This CDR3 contains 16 residues. The junction had 2 bases not matched to a gene; V was cut back by 3 bases and J by 2 bases. Germline CDR1 and CDR2: SGHVS and FQNEAQ. The CDR3 reads CASSFSSGRAYNEQFF. The CDR3 DNA follows: TGTGCCAGCAGCTTTTCTAGCGGGAGGGCCTACAATGAGCAGTTCTTC.

CDR3 coding DNA: TGTGCCAGCAGCTCATTTGTCGGGAGCGGGAGTCCCTACCAAGAGACCCAGTACTTC. Translating gives CASSSFVGSGSPYQETQYF. The rearrangement links TRBV7-2 to TRBJ2-5, with TRBD2 matching 8 bases. Germline assignment: CDR1 SGHTA and CDR2 FQGNSA. The trim removed 4 bases at V and 0 bases at J, leaving 16 bases unmatched. This CDR3 contains 19 residues.

The chain combines TRBV20-1 with TRBJ2-3; a weak D match, TRBD2 (6 bases). Germline CDR1 DFQATT, CDR2 SNEGSKA (reference sequence). The CDR3 is 17 residues long. V dropped 3 bases and J dropped 3 bases, with 22 bases sitting between them. The CDR3 loop is CSASYRDSTFGTDTQYF. Here the CDR3 DNA reads TGCAGTGCTAGTTACCGGGACTCCACCTTTGGGACAGATACGCAGTATTTT.

V is TRBV25-1 and J is TRBJ2-7; 10 bases agree with TRBD1. The CDR3 extends over 13 amino acids. Germline V gives CDR1 MGHDK, CDR2 SYGVNS. J lost 5 bases, V lost 7 bases, and 5 bases had no gene match. The CDR3 sequence: CASKTGQGHEQYF. CDR3 bases: TGTGCCAGCAAGACGGGACAGGGGCACGAGCAGTACTTC.

V and J are TRBV10-1 and TRBJ1-5, with a tentative D call TRBD1 (6 bases). V lost 3 bases and J lost 3, with 9 bases in between. Per germline, CDR1 WNHNN and CDR2 SYGVQD (reference sequence). The CDR3 totals 14 residues. Here the CDR3 DNA reads TGCGCCAGCAGTGAAACAGGGAACAATCAGCCCCAGCATTTT. This translates into CASSETGNNQPQHF.

The gene calls are TRBV28 and TRBJ1-2, with 7 bases matching TRBD1. The CDR3 spans 12 residues. CDR1 is MDHEN and CDR2 is SYDVKM in the germline V gene. The J segment lost 6 bases and the V segment lost 11 bases, leaving 9 bases of the junction unmatched. The CDR3 DNA follows: TGTGCCGGGAAAACAGGGGTTGATGGCTACACCTTC. This translates into CAGKTGVDGYTF.

In its sample, this clone was seen once. The chain joins TRBV11-3 to TRBJ1-5; no clear D gene. The CDR3 consists of 16 residues. In germline, CDR1 is SGHNT, CDR2 YENEEA. The V end lost 5 bases, the J end lost 4 bases, and 18 bases lay between the germline ends. The chain's CDR3 is CASSRGKVRANQPQHF. CDR3 bases: TGTGCCAGCAGCCGGGGAAAGGTGCGGGCTAATCAGCCCCAGCATTTT.

This rearrangement joins TRBV11-3 to TRBJ2-5, with 14 bases lining up with TRBD2. The J segment lost 5 bases and the V segment lost 4 bases, leaving 12 bases of the junction unmatched. Germline CDR1 reads SGHNT; CDR2 reads YENEEA. This CDR3 is built from 18 residues. In DNA, the CDR3 is TGTGCCAGCAGCTCCTGGACAGGACTAGCGGGAGGTGGGGAGACCCAGTACTTC. Translated, it gives CASSSWTGLAGGGETQYF.

V gene TRBV7-2 combines with J gene TRBJ2-7; D unresolved. Trimming took off 5 bases at V and 6 bases at J, with 17 bases between the two ends. Germline CDR1 SGHTA, CDR2 FQGNSA. The CDR3 has 14 residues. As DNA, the CDR3 is TGTGCCAGCAGCCTTACCTGGCAGTTTGGCGAGCAGTACTTC. As protein: CASSLTWQFGEQYF.

The rearrangement uses TRBV7-2 and TRBJ1-4, with 8 bases matching TRBD1. The CDR3 contains 14 residues. The germline V gene encodes CDR1 SGHTA and CDR2 FQGNSA. The V gene end was trimmed by 5 bases and the J gene end by 7 bases; junction bases not matched to a gene: 6. CDR3 residues: CASSPRTGSEKLFF. Here the CDR3 DNA reads TGTGCCAGCAGCCCCCGGACAGGGAGTGAAAAACTGTTTTTT.